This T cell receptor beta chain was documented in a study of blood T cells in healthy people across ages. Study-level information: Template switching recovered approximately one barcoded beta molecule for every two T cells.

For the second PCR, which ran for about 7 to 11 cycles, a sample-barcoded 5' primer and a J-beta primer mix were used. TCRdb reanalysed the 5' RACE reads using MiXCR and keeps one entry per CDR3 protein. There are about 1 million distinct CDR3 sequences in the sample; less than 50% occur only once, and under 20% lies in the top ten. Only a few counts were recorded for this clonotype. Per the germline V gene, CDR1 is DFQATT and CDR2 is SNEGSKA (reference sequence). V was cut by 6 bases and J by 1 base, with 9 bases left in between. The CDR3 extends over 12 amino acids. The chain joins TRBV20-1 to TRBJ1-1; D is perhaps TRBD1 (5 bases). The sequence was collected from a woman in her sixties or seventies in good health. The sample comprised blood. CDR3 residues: CSAYQGNTEAFF. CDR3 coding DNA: TGCAGTGCCTACCAGGGGAACACTGAAGCTTTCTTT.